Described below is a single TCR beta chain sequence and its context. Only a few counts were recorded for this clone. This receptor's antigen is unknown. Base qualities are missing; no much larger clone stands one base away. This entry is derived from a study of T cell responses to AZD1222 COVID-19 vaccine (TCRdb year 2021). For context, the study as a whole: TCR sequencing was performed for 230 to 250 trial participants, of whom about 200 were given two doses of AZD1222 and 26 were given two doses of MenACWY control vaccine. Trial participants were enrolled by age into 18-55, 56-69 and 70-plus year subgroups, with about 150, 28 and 57 TCR-sequenced participants respectively. The research as a whole found: Most participants were white British and females outnumbered males, and the authors suggested that clonal diversity may have been underestimated. In the small 56-69-year group, the increase in depth fell short of significance, most likely because of low power. Because no day 14 peak-response samples were available, the repertoires could be characterized only after the peak T cell response. Reportedly, close to half of the unique spike-specific TCRs recognized epitopes lying outside the regions that are mutated in the B.1.351 and B.1.1.7 variants. Vaccine-associated CD4 TCRs spanned the whole spike protein, with dominant responses in regions 160-218 and 743-854. Conclusions about previously exposed vaccinees are limited, since just 5 or 6 AZD1222 recipients were seropositive for SARS-CoV-2 at baseline. After two AZD1222 doses, spike-specific TCR breadth and depth were significantly higher than at day 0 and than in MenACWY recipients.

In light of the paper, this sample's time point label describes: baseline before first vaccination. The sample's treatment or condition, from its label and the paper: meningococcal conjugate vaccine given as trial control. Samples from vaccinated people were obtained from the UK trials COV001 and COV002, which included a single-blind randomized controlled phase 2/3 trial of AZD1222 (ChAdOx1 nCoV-19) in healthy adults. For TCRbeta chain sequencing, PBMC samples from trial participants were taken at day 0 and at day 28 after the second dose. V is clipped by 4 bases and J by 7 bases, and the sequence between their germline boundaries is 7 bases long. Reading the germline V gene gives CDR1 SQVTM and CDR2 ANQGSEA. From its cysteine to its phenylalanine, the CDR3 spans 10 amino acids. The sequence is cut down to CDR3 DNA, 30 bases in frame from base 1. The CDR3 regions of human TCRbeta chains were subjected to immunosequencing. Per the authors' processing: TCRs in the repertoires were matched against a reference library of SARS-CoV-2-specific TCRs that had been generated with the MIRA antigen-specificity platform. Breadth meant the fraction of unique TCRs that were SARS-CoV-2-associated, whereas depth meant the fraction of total T cells that were SARS-CoV-2-associated. Using the MIRA data, every spike-specific TCR was mapped to the spike region that the TCR reacted to and assigned to either a CD4 or a CD8 class. Log10-transformed breadth and depth values were compared by one-way ANOVA with Sidak's multiple comparisons tests. Held by TCRdb, this immuneACCESS table contains in-frame sequences only and omits some clones. Under half of the omission traces to an unresolved V gene where checked; the cause of the rest is unknown. V and J calls and clone size are given by that table; D and trimming were obtained from the DNA. Recorded for this sample are about 76,000 clones; roughly 90% of them occurred a single time. The top ten hold roughly 5.1% of the sample.

The TCR comes from an adult in good health. Recombination joined TRBV29-1 with TRBJ1-1; the D gene identity is not certain. This specimen consisted of peripheral blood, obtained on day 0 of MenACWY control vaccination. The DNA sequence follows: TGCAGCGTTGGACACGTTGAAGCTTTCTTT. It is translated as CSVGHVEAFF.